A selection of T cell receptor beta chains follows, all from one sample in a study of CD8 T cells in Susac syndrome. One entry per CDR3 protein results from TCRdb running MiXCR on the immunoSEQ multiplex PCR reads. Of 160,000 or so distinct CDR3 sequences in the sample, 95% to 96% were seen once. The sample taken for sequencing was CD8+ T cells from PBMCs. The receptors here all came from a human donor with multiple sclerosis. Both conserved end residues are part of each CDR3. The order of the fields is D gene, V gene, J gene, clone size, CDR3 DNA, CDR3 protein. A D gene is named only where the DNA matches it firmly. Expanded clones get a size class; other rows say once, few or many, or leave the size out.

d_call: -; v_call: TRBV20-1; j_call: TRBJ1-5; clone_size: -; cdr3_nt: TGCAGTGCTAGAGATGAAGGGGGAGGCAATCAGCCCCAGCATTTT; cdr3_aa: CSARDEGGGNQPQHF
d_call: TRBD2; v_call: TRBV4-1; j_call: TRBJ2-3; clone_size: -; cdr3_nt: TGCGCCAGCAGCCAGAGCCGGGGGGGCCAAACAGATACGCAGTATTTT; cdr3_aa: CASSQSRGGQTDTQYF
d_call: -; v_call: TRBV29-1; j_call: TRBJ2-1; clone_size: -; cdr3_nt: TGCAGCGTTGTGTTTAGCTCCTACAATGAGCAGTTCTTC; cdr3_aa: CSVVFSSYNEQFF
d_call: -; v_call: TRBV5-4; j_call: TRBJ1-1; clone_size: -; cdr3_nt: TGTGCCAGCAGTCCAACCCCCGGGGTCACTGAAGCTTTCTTT; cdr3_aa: CASSPTPGVTEAFF
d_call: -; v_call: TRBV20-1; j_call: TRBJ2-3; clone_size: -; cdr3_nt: TGCAGTGCCCTCCCCTCGGGGACCAGCGATACGCAGTATTTT; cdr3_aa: CSALPSGTSDTQYF
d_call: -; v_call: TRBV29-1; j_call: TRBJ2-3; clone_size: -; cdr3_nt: TGCAGCGTTGAAGAGGGGGTTGAAGGGGCGCAGTATTTT; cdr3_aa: CSVEEGVEGAQYF
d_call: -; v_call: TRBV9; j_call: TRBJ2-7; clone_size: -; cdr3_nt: TGTGCCAGCAGCGTCTCTTATCGGGACACCTCCTACGAGCAGTACTTC; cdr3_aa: CASSVSYRDTSYEQYF
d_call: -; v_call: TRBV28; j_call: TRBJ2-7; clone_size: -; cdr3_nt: TGTGCCAGCAGTCCCCAGGGAAATCCCTACGAGCAGTACTTC; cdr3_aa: CASSPQGNPYEQYF
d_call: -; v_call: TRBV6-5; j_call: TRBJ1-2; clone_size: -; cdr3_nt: TGTGCCAGCTCGGCGGGCTCCTATGGCTACACCTTC; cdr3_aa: CASSAGSYGYTF
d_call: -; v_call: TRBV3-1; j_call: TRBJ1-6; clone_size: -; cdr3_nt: TGTGCCAGCAGCCAAGAGCCCGACTATAATTCACCCCTCCACTTT; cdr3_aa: CASSQEPDYNSPLHF
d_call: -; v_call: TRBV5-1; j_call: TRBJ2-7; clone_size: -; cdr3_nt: TGCGCCAGCAGCTTGGAGGCTTCTTACGAGCAGTACTTC; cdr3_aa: CASSLEASYEQYF
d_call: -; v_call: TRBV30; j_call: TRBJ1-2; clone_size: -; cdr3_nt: TGTGCCTGGAGTGTACCGGGCTTATATGGCTACACCTTC; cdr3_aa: CAWSVPGLYGYTF
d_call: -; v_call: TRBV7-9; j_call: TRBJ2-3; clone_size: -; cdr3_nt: TGTGCCAGCAGCTTAAGTGCCACCCGTTTCGCAGATACGCAGTATTTT; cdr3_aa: CASSLSATRFADTQYF
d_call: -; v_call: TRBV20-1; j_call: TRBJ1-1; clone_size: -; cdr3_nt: TGCAGTGCTAGTTGGAGGGAGGGGGTGAGAACTGAAGCTTTCTTT; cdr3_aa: CSASWREGVRTEAFF
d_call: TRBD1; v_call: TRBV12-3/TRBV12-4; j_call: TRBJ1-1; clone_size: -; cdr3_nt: TGTGCCAGCAGTCACCACAGGGGGTCGCTGGGAGCTTTCTTT; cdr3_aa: CASSHHRGSLGAFF
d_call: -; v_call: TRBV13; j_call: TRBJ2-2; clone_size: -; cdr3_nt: TGTGCCAGCAGCTTTAGAGGTCCGGAGCTGTTTTTT; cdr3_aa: CASSFRGPELFF
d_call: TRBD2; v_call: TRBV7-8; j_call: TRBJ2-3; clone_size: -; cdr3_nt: TGTGCCAGCAGCCTCCTCGAGCGGGGGGGCACAGATACGCAGTATTTT; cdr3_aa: CASSLLERGGTDTQYF
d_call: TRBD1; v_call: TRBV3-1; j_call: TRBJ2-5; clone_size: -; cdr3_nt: TGTGCCAGCAGCCCGAGGACAGGGGGACAGCAAGAGACCCAGTACTTC; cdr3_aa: CASSPRTGGQQETQYF
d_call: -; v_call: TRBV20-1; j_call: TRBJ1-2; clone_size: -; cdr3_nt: TGCAGTGCTAGAGAATGGGCGGAAGAGAACTATGGCTACACCTTC; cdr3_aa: CSAREWAEENYGYTF
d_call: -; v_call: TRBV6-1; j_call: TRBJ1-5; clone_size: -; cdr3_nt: TGTGCCAGCAGTGAATTAGGGGGGGGCGCGTATCAGCCCCAGCATTTT; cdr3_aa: CASSELGGGAYQPQHF
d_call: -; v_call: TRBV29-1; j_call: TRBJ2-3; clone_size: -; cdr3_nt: TGCAGCGTTCCCCGGGATTCCACAGATACGCAGTATTTT; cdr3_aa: CSVPRDSTDTQYF
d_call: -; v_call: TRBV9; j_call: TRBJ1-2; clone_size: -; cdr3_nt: TGTGCCAGCAGCGTAGGTGCTAACTATGGCTACACCTTC; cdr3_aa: CASSVGANYGYTF
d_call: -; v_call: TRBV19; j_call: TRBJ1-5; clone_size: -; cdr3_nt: TGTGCCACCAGCGGTGTGGAGGTGAGCAATCAGCCCCAGCATTTT; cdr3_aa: CATSGVEVSNQPQHF
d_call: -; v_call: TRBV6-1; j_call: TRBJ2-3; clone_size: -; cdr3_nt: TGTGCCAGCAAGGACGAAAGTTCTTACACAGATACGCAGTATTTT; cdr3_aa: CASKDESSYTDTQYF
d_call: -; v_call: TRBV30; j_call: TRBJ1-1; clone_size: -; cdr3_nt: TGTGCCTGGAGTGAAGGGGTATTGGCTGAAGCTTTCTTT; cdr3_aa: CAWSEGVLAEAFF
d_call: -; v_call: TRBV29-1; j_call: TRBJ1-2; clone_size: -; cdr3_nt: TGCAGCGTCCGCGATATCCACGTTAACTATGGCTACACCTTC; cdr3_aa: CSVRDIHVNYGYTF
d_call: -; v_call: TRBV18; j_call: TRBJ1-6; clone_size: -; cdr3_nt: TGTGCCAGCTCACCACCCAGGGAACCCCTCCACTTT; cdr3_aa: CASSPPREPLHF
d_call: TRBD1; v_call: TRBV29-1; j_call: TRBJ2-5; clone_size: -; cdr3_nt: TGCAGCGTGGACAGCAGGGGGGAGACCCAGTACTTC; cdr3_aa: CSVDSRGETQYF
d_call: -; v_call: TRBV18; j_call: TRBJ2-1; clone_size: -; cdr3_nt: TGTGCCAGCTCACCGGCTCGGGGCAAAGGCTACAATGAGCAGTTCTTC; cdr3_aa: CASSPARGKGYNEQFF
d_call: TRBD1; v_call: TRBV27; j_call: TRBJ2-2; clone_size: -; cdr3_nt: TGTGCCAGCAGTCCTCGGACAGGGGCGAACACCGGGGAGCTGTTTTTT; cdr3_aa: CASSPRTGANTGELFF
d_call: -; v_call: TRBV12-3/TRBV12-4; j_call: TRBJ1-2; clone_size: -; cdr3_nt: TGTGCCAGCAGTTACTCCAGGGTTGGCTACACCTTC; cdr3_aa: CASSYSRVGYTF
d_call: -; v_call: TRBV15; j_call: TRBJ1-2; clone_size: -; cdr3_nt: TGTGCCACCAGCAGAGTAAGGGGGAGGAGCGATGGCTACACCTTC; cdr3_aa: CATSRVRGRSDGYTF
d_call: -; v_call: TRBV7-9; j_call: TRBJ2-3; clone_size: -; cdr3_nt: TGTGCCAGCAGCTTCCCGATCTATCAAGCGACTAGCACAGATACGCAGTATTTT; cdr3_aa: CASSFPIYQATSTDTQYF
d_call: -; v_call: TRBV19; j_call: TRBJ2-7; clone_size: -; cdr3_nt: TGTGCCACCGCCCCTAGAGCTCGCTACGAGCAGTACTTC; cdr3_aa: CATAPRARYEQYF
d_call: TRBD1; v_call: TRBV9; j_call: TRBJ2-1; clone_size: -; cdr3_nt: TGTGCCAGCAGCCCAGGGGGTCGTGCAGTCCTAAAGCAGTTCTTC; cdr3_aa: CASSPGGRAVLKQFF
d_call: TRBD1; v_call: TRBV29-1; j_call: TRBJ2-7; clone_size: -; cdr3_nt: TGCAGCGTTGCACCGACAGGGACCTACGAGCAGTACTTC; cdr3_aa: CSVAPTGTYEQYF
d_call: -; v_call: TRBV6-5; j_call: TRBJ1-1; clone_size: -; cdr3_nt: TGTGCCAGCAGTACAGGAGATCGGACTGAAGCTTTCTTT; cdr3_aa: CASSTGDRTEAFF
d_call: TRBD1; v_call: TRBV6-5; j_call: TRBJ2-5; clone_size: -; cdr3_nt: TGTGCCAGCAGTTTCCGAGGGACAGGGAAAGAGACCCAGTACTTC; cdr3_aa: CASSFRGTGKETQYF
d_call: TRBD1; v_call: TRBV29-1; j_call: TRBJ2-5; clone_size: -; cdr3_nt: TGCAGCGTTGCTTCAGGGACAGAGGGGGAGACCCAGTACTTC; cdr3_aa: CSVASGTEGETQYF
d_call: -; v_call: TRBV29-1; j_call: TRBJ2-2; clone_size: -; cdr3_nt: TGCAGCGTTGGTCGGGACCGTGTATTAGGGGAGCTGTTTTTT; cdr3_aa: CSVGRDRVLGELFF
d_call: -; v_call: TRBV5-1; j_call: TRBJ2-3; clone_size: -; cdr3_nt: TGCGCCAGCAGCCCCGCCTCGAGCACAGATACGCAGTATTTT; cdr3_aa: CASSPASSTDTQYF
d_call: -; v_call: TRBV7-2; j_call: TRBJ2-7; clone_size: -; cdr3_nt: TGTGCCAGCAGCTTAGATGTCACCTACTACGAGCAGTACTTC; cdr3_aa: CASSLDVTYYEQYF
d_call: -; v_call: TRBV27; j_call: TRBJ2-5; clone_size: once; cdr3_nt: TGTGCCAGCAGTTTAACTAGAGGGGTGGCGACCCAGTACTTC; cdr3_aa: CASSLTRGVATQYF
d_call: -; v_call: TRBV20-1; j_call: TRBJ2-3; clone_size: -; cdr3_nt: TGCAGTGCTAGAGATCGGGTCCAGCGCGATACGCAGTATTTT; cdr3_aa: CSARDRVQRDTQYF
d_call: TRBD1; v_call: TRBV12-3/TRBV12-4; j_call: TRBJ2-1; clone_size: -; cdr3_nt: TGTGCCAGCAAATTGTGGGACAGCGGTTACAATGAGCAGTTCTTC; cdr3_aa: CASKLWDSGYNEQFF
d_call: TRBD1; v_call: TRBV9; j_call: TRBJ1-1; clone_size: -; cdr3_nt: TGTGCCAGCAGCGGAGGGCGACAGGGAGACACTGAAGCTTTCTTT; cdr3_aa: CASSGGRQGDTEAFF
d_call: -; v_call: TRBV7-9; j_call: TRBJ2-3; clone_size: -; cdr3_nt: TGTGCCAGCAGCGCCGCCTACTCAGATACGCAGTATTTT; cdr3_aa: CASSAAYSDTQYF
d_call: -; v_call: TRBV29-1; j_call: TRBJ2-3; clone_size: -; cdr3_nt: TGCAGCGTTGAAGATGGTGAAACAGATACGCAGTATTTT; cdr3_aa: CSVEDGETDTQYF
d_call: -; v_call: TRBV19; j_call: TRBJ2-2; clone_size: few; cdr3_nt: TGTGCCAGTAGTATGGTTCACCTAGCCGGGGAGCTGTTTTTT; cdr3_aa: CASSMVHLAGELFF
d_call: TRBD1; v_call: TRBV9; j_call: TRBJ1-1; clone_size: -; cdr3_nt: TGTGCCAGCAGCGTAGCTCCAGGGGGTAGGACCGCTTTCTTT; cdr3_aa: CASSVAPGGRTAFF
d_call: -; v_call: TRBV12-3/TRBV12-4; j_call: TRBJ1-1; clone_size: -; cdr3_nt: TGTGCCAGCAGTTCCTCGGACACCAACACTGAAGCTTTCTTT; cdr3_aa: CASSSSDTNTEAFF
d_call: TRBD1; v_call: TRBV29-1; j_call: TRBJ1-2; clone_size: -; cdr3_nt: TGCAGCGTGTCGGGACAGGGGGCCCTCTTTAGGGATGGCTACACCTTC; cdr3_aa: CSVSGQGALFRDGYTF
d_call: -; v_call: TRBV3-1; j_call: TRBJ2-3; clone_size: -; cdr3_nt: TGTGCCAGCAGCCAAGCCCGGGATACGCAGTATTTT; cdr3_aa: CASSQARDTQYF
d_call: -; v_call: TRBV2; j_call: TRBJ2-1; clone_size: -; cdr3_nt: TGTGCCAGCAGTGAAGCTCTGGGGCAGGCAGACAATGAGCAGTTCTTC; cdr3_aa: CASSEALGQADNEQFF
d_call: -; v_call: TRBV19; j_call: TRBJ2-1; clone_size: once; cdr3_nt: TGTGCCAGTAGTAAGGTGTGGAGCTCCTACAATGAGCAGTTCTTC; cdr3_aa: CASSKVWSSYNEQFF